This T cell receptor (beta chain) was identified during a study of blood T cell repertoires in COVID-19. Study background: Samples of COVID-19 (acute and convalescent) were obtained from the United States, Italy and Spain.

Per germline, CDR1 KGHDR and CDR2 SFDVKD. CDR3 length: 14 residues. V was cut by 9 bases and J by 2 bases, with 13 bases left in between. In the study's own analysis: Reference gene primer amplification in the assay estimated nucleated cell counts. Repertoires were generated with immunoSEQ multiplex PCR, while TCRdb's copy carries only in-frame clones and drops some. V, J and clone size are those of that table, while D and trimming were read from the DNA. The sample contains under 65,000 clones, 87% of which appear only once. V and J are TRBV24-1 and TRBJ1-5, with a tentative D call TRBD1 (5 bases). Sequencing used peripheral blood. The origin of this receptor is a woman of 80 years or more with COVID-19, enrolled during active disease. CDR3 coding DNA: TGTGCCACCGGGGGGGGGACTGGCAATCAGCCCCAGCATTTT. Translating it yields CATGGGTGNQPQHF.